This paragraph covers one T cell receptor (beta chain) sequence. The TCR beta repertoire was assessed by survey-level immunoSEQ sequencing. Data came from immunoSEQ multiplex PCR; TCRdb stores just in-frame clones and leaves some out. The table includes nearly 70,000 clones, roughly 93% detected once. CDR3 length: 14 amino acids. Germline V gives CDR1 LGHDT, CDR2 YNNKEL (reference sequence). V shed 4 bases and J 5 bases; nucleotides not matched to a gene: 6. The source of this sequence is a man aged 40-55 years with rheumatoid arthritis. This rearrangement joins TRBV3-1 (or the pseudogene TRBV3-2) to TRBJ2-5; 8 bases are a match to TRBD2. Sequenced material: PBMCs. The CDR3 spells CASSPAGGWETQYF. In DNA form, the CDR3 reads TGTGCCAGCAGCCCCGCGGGGGGCTGGGAGACCCAGTACTTC.